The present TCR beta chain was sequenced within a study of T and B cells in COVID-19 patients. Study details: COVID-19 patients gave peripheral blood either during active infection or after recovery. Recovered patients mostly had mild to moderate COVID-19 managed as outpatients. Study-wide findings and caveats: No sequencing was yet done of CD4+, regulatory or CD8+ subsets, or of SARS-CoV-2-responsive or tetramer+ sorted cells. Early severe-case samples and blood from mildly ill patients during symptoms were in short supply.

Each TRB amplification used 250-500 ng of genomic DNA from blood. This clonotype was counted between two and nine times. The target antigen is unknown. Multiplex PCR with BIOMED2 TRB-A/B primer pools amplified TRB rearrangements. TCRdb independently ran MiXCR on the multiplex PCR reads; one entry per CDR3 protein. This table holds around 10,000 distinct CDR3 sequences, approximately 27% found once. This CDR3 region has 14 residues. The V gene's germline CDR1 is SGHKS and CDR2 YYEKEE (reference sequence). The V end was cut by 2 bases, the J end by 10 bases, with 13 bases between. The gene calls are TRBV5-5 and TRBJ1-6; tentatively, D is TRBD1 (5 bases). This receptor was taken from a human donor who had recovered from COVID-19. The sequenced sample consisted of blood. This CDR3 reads CASSFQGEGSPLHF. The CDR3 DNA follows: TGTGCCAGCAGCTTCCAGGGAGAGGGGTCACCCCTCCACTTT.